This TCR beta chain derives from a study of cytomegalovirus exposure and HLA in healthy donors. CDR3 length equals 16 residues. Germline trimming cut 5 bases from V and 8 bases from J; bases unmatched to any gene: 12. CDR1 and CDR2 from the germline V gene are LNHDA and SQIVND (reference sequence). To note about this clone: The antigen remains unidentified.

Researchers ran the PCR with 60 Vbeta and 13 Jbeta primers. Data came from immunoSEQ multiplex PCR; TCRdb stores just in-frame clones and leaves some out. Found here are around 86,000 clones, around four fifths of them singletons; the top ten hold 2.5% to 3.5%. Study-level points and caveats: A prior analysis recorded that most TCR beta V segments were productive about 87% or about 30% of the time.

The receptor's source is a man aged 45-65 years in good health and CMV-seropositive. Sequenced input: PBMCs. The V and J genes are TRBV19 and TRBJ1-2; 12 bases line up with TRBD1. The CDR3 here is CASSSPGTGGFRGYTF. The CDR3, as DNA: TGTGCCAGTAGTTCCCCCGGGACAGGGGGCTTTCGCGGCTACACCTTC.